These T cell receptor beta chains were read from a single sample in a study of T cells in Graves' hyperthyroidism and ophthalmopathy. TCRdb analysed the multiplex PCR reads with MiXCR anew, one entry per CDR3 protein. This repertoire shows about 300,000 distinct CDR3 sequences, about an eighth found once; its top ten account for 7.8%. Sample: blood. These receptors originate from a woman aged 30 to 39 with Graves' hyperthyroidism that later progressed to Graves' ophthalmopathy. Both conserved end residues are trimmed from each CDR3.

J gene | V gene | CDR3 protein
TRBJ1-4 | TRBV6-1 | ASTGQSLNEKLF
TRBJ1-6 | TRBV27 | ASSFRDPRSGNSPLH
TRBJ2-7 | TRBV7-3 | ASSRGGDKAAEQY
TRBJ2-3 | TRBV6-2/TRBV6-3 | ASNRALRGATSTDTQY
TRBJ2-7 | TRBV15 | ATSSGFYEQY
TRBJ2-1 | TRBV5-1 | ASSLVEGARGEQF
TRBJ1-5 | TRBV7-8 | ASSFFPGSNQPQH
TRBJ1-1 | TRBV6-1 | ASRLGTVRWHTEAF
TRBJ2-7 | TRBV6-1 | ASRASGSRYEQY
TRBJ1-2 | TRBV5-6 | ASSFTGQTFGYT
TRBJ1-2 | TRBV27 | ASRGNTGNYGYT
TRBJ1-1 | TRBV3-1 | ASSHGQRNTEAF
TRBJ2-7 | TRBV20-1 | SASWGIYEQY
TRBJ2-2 | TRBV4-2 | ASSYRDGNTRELF
TRBJ2-7 | TRBV2 | ASAVGRGYEQY
TRBJ2-1 | TRBV28 | ASSSGLAEPHSEQF
TRBJ2-1 | TRBV5-1 | ASSLTDRDPNNEQF
TRBJ2-1 | TRBV6-2/TRBV6-3 | ASSSVRLAGGNEQF
TRBJ2-7 | TRBV7-2 | ASTLRAGLGEQY
TRBJ1-5 | TRBV30 | AWCPDSNQPQH
TRBJ1-4 | TRBV9 | ASSVGPTNEKLF
TRBJ1-4 | TRBV28 | ASSGQNNEKLF
TRBJ1-1 | TRBV27 | ASSLGATTRTEAF
TRBJ2-5 | TRBV7-7 | ASSLDLTETQY
TRBJ2-3 | TRBV19 | ASTGSGRAADTQY
TRBJ2-1 | TRBV7-9 | ASSLAKREGPRDEQF
TRBJ2-1 | TRBV28 | ASRMDGRVNEQF
TRBJ2-3 | TRBV14 | ASSHYPGQQY
TRBJ2-1 | TRBV30 | AWSMIRTVTGGEQF
TRBJ2-2 | TRBV3-1 | ASSQVSATSPGELF
TRBJ2-1 | TRBV12-3/TRBV12-4 | ASRTTSWEQF
TRBJ1-6 | TRBV28 | ASSQPGQLYSPLH
TRBJ2-7 | TRBV5-4 | ASSPTPGLANEQY
TRBJ2-7 | TRBV28 | ASRPPGSNSYEQY
TRBJ2-7 | TRBV7-2 | ASSLAFDIGMANGPYEQY
TRBJ2-1 | TRBV28 | ASSSSGLFLTMYNEQF
TRBJ2-3 | TRBV28 | ASRSSGIGFTDTQY
TRBJ1-6 | TRBV10-3 | AIRERTNNSPLH
TRBJ1-2 | TRBV10-3 | AISGEGANYGYT
TRBJ2-2 | TRBV6-6 | ASSYSTTGELF
TRBJ2-5 | TRBV16 | ASSQSSPWETQY
TRBJ2-1 | TRBV5-1 | ASGTSGRNEQF
TRBJ1-2 | TRBV5-6 | ASSSGTINYGYT
TRBJ2-2 | TRBV11-1 | ASSFRPGGSNTGELF
TRBJ2-3 | TRBV20-1 | SAWTSGSATSTDTQY
TRBJ2-3 | TRBV7-2 | ASIDLPPSGADTQY